The clone carrying this TCR beta chain was observed a handful of times. Its specificity is not known. These data originate in a study of CD8+CD57+ T cells in acquired aplastic anemia. Study context: Each DNA sample taken from sorted CD4+ and CD8+ cells came to about 3 ug on average. There were 10 million to 12 million reads, on average, for CD4+ cells from healthy donors. Study outcomes and limitations: Between patients and controls, approximately 29 CD8+ CDR3 sequences were found in common.

CDR3 and TCR beta VDJ profiling relied on a genomic DNA template. Via MiXCR, TCRdb re-called the reads, giving one row per CDR3 protein. The table has about 150,000 distinct CDR3 sequences, less than 45% seen once. Trimming shortened V by 0 bases and J by 5 bases, and 4 bases separated the two germline ends. The CDR3 is 12 amino acids. The germline gives CDR1 LNHNV, CDR2 YYDKDF (reference sequence). The chain employs TRBV15 and TRBJ2-5, with D hard to call. The receptor comes from a human donor in good health, serving as a control. Sequencing used sorted CD4+, CD8+, or CD8+CD57+ T cells (not recorded which) from PBMCs. Written as DNA, the CDR3 is TGTGCCACCAGCAGAGATTGGGAGACCCAGTACTTC. Translation gives CATSRDWETQYF. The whole variable domain, remainder taken from reference TRBV15 and TRBJ2-5, is DAMVIQNPRYQVTQFGKPVTLSCSQTLNHNVMYWYQQKSSQAPKLLFHYYDKDFNNEADTPDNFQSRRPNTSFCFLDIRSPGLGDTAMYLCATSRDWETQYFGPGTRLLVL.